A few counts support the clone carrying this TCR beta chain. Unmatched junction bases numbered 6, after V lost 5 bases and J lost 4 bases. The germline gives CDR1 KGHDR, CDR2 SFDVKD. The CDR3 spans 15 residues. Next came a second PCR, run for about 7 to 12 cycles, which used a sample-barcoded 5' primer along with a J-beta primer mix. TCRdb independently ran MiXCR on the 5' RACE reads; one entry per CDR3 protein. The table shows 1.5 million to 2 million distinct CDR3 sequences, with about two fifths occurring only once. This sample was included in a study of blood T cells in healthy people across ages.

The sequenced material came from blood. The sequence derives from a human donor in good health. V usage is TRBV24-1 and J usage is TRBJ2-3, with TRBD2 matching 9 bases. The CDR3 protein is CATSVKRGAADTQYF. The CDR3 coding sequence is TGTGCCACCAGTGTTAAGCGGGGGGCAGCAGATACGCAGTATTTT.